This T cell receptor (beta chain) derives from a study of shared clonotypes between healthy human individuals. At the level of the study: CD8 memory received one plate per donor, CD8 naive two, CD4 memory three and CD4 naive three. Whole-study results and caveats: Sequencing depth was expected to influence donor clonotype sharing. Larger estimated richness was generally seen in naive subsets than in memory subsets.

TCRdb's table, derived via immunoSEQ multiplex PCR, lists solely in-frame clones and lacks some. The table includes some 2.3 million clones, over 85% detected once. On this clone: The antigen remains undetermined.

V shed 5 bases and J shed 5 bases, with 9 bases lying between them. CDR3 length equals 12 residues. Germline V gene lookup returns CDR1 MNHNS and CDR2 SASEGT. Sequenced sample: naive CD4+ T cells from PBMCs. Subset reported: CD45RA+ positively selected. This sequence was found in a man between 18 and 29 years old in good health. Some clones in this sample may be carry-over from other donors' samples. The chain joins TRBV6-1 to TRBJ2-5; the D gene is possibly TRBD2 (5 bases). This CDR3 reads CASSPGMETQYF. The CDR3 DNA follows: TGTGCCAGCAGTCCGGGAATGGAGACCCAGTACTTC.